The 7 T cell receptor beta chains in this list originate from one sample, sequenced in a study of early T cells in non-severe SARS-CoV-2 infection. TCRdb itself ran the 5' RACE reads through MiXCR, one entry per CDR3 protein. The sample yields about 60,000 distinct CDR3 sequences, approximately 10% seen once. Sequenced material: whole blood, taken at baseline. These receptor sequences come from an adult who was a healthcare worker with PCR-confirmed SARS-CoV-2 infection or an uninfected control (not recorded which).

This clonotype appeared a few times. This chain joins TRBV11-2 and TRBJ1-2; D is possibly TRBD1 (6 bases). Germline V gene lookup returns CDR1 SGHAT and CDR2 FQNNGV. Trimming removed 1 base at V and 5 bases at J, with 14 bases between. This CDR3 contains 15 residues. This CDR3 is CASSLGQGRFYGYTF. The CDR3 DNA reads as TGTGCCAGCAGCTTAGGGCAGGGGCGATTTTATGGCTACACCTTC.

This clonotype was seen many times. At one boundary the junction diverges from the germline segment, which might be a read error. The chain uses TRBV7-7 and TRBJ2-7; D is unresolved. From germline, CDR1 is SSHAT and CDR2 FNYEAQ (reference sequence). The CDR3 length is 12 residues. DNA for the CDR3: TGTGCTAGCAGCCCCATGAGCTACGAGCAGTACTTC. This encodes CASSPMSYEQYF.

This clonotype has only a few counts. The CDR3 DNA reads TGTGCCAGCAGCTTAATGGGGACTAAGGTTAGCAATGAGCAGTTCTTC. Its translation: CASSLMGTKVSNEQFF. V is TRBV7-8 and J is TRBJ2-1; 7 positions agree with TRBD2. The CDR3 length is 16 residues. After removal of 2 bases from V and 6 bases from J, the junction contained 10 bases not matched to a gene. Looked up from germline, CDR1 is SGHVS and CDR2 is FQNEAQ.

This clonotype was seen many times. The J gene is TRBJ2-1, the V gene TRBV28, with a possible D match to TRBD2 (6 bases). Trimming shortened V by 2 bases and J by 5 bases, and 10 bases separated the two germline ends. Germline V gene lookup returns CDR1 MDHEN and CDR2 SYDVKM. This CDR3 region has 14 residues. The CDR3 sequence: CASSLAGINNEQFF. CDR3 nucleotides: TGTGCCAGCAGTTTAGCGGGAATAAACAATGAGCAGTTCTTC.

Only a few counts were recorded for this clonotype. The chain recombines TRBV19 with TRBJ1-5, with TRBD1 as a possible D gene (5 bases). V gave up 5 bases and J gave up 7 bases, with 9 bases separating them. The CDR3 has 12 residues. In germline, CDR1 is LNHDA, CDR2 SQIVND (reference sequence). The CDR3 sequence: CASSLAGQPQHF. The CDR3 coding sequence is TGTGCCAGTAGTCTAGCAGGGCAGCCCCAGCATTTT.

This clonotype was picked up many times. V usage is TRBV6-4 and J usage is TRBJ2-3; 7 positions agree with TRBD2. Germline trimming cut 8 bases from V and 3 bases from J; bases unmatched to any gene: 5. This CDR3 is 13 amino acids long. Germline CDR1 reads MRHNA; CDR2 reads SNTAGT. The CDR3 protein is CASATSPTDTQYF. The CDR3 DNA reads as TGTGCCAGCGCGACTAGCCCGACAGATACGCAGTATTTT.

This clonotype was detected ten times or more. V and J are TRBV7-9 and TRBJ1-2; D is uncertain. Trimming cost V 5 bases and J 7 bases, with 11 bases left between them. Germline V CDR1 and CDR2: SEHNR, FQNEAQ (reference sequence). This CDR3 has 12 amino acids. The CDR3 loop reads CASSHRTSGYTF. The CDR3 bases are TGTGCCAGCAGCCACCGGACGTCTGGCTACACCTTC.